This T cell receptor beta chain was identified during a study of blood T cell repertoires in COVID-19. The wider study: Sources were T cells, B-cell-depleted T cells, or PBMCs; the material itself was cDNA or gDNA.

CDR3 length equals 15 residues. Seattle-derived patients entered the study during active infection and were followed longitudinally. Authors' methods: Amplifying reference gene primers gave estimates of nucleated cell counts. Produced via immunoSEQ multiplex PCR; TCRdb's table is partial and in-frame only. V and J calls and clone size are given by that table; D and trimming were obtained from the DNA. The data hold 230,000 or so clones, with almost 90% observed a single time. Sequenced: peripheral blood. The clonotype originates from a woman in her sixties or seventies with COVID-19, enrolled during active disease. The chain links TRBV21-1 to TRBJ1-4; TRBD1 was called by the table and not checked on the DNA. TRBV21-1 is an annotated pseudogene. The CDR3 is CASIGQGSTNEKLFF. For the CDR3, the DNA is TGTGCCAGCATCGGACAGGGTTCAACTAATGAAAAACTGTTTTTT.